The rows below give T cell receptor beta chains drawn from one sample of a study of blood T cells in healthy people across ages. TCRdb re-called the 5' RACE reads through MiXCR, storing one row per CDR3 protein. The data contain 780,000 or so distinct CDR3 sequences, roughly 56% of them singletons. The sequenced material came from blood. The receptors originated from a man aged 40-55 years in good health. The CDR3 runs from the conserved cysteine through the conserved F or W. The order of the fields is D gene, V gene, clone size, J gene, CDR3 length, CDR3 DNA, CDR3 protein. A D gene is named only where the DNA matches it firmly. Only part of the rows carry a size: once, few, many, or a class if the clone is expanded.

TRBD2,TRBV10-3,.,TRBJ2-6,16,TGTGCAATTCCGGGAGGCCTCAGCTCTGGGGCCAACGTCCTGACTTTC,CAIPGGLSSGANVLTF
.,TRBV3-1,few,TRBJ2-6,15,TGTGCCAGCAGCCAAGACGGGCTCGGGGCCAACGTCCTGACTTTC,CASSQDGLGANVLTF
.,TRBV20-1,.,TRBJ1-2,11,TGCAGTGCTAATTCTAACTATGGCTACACCTTC,CSANSNYGYTF
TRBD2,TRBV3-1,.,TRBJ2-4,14,TGTGCCAGCAGCTCCATTACTAGCGGGAGGTCGCAGTACTTC,CASSSITSGRSQYF
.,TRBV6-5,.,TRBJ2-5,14,TGTGCCAGCAGTTATTCAGCAGGCCAAGAGACCCAGTACTTC,CASSYSAGQETQYF
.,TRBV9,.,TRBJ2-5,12,TGTGCCAGCAGCGTAGACAAAGAGACCCAGTACTTC,CASSVDKETQYF
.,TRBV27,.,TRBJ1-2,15,TGTGCCAGCAGGGGGGCAGGGTCCCATAGGGATGGCTACACCTTC,CASRGAGSHRDGYTF
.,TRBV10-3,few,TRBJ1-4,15,TGTGCCATCAGGGCCGGAGGTGGGGCTAATGAAAAACTGTTTTTT,CAIRAGGGANEKLFF
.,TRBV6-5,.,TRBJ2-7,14,TGTGCCAGCAGTTATACAGGTTCTGGGTACGAGCAGTACTTC,CASSYTGSGYEQYF
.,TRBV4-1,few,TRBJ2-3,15,TGTGCCAGCAGCCAAGTTGGCGCGAGCACAGATACGCAGTATTTT,CASSQVGASTDTQYF
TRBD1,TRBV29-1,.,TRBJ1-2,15,TGCAGCGTCCCTAAGGGGGCGGACAGGGGGTATGGCTACACCTTC,CSVPKGADRGYGYTF
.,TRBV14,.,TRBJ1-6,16,TGTGCCAGCAGCCAAGGTCGTCTGCTTAGGGGTTCACCCCTCCACTTT,CASSQGRLLRGSPLHF
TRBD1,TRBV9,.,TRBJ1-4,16,TGTGCCAGCAGCGTAGGACAGGGGGCAACTAATGAAAAACTGTTTTTT,CASSVGQGATNEKLFF
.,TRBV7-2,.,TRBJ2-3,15,TGTGCCAGCAGCTTCCTCCCGGGACACACAGATACGCAGTATTTT,CASSFLPGHTDTQYF
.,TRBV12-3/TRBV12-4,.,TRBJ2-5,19,TGTGCCAGCATTCTGGGAAGAGTGGGGGGAATGTCAATTCAAGAGACCCAGTACTTC,CASILGRVGGMSIQETQYF
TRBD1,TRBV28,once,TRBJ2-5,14,TGTGCCAGCAGTCCCCACCGACAGGGGGAGACCCAGTACTTC,CASSPHRQGETQYF
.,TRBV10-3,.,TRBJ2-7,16,TGTGCCATCAGTGAGTCGTTAATCGCCGGCTCCTACGAGCAGTACTTC,CAISESLIAGSYEQYF
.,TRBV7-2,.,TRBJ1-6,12,TGTGCCAGCAGCTCCCAAAATTCACCCCTCCACTTT,CASSSQNSPLHF
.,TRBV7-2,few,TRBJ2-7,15,TGTGCCAGCAGCTTAGAGATGTCTAGCGCCTACGAGCAGTACTTC,CASSLEMSSAYEQYF
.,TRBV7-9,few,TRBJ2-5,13,TGTGCCAGCAGCTCTACAATCCAAGAGACCCAGTACTTC,CASSSTIQETQYF
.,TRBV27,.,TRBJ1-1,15,TGTGCCAGCAGTGACCGGGGGCGTGGGAACACTGAAGCTTTCTTT,CASSDRGRGNTEAFF
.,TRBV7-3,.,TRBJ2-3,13,TGTGCCAGCAGCTTTTCGCCTTTAGATACGCAGTATTTT,CASSFSPLDTQYF
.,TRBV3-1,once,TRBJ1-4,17,TGTGCCAGCAGCCAAGACCCTCGGCAGGCCCGGGGTGAAAAACTGTTTTTT,CASSQDPRQARGEKLFF
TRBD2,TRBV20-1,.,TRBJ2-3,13,TGCAGTGCTCCCCCGGCGGGGGAAGATACGCAGTATTTT,CSAPPAGEDTQYF
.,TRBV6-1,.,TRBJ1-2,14,TGTGCCAGCACCCCCCGGACGGCTTACTATGGCTACACCTTC,CASTPRTAYYGYTF
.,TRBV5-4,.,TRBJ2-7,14,TGTGCCAGCAGCTTGGTGGCCAACCTCTACGAGCAGTACTTC,CASSLVANLYEQYF
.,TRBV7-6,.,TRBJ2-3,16,TGTGCCAGCAGGGAGATAGAAGTCCGCAGGTGGGATACGCAGTATTTT,CASREIEVRRWDTQYF
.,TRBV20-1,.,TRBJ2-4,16,TGCAGTGCTAGTCGAGGGCCTGCAATAGCCAAAAACATTCAGTACTTC,CSASRGPAIAKNIQYF
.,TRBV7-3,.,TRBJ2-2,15,TGTGCCAGCAGCTTGGGACCGACGAACACCGGGGAGCTGTTTTTT,CASSLGPTNTGELFF
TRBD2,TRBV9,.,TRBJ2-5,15,TGTGCCAGCAGCGTAGACGGGACTACCCAAGAGACCCAGTACTTC,CASSVDGTTQETQYF
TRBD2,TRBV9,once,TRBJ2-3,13,TGTGCCAGCGCGGGGGGGCCAACAGATACGCAGTATTTT,CASAGGPTDTQYF
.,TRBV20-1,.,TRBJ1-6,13,TGCAGTGCTAGCGGGGACCCAAATCCACCCCTCCACTTT,CSASGDPNPPLHF
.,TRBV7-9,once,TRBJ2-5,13,TGTGCCAGCAGCCCTCAGGGAATCGGGACCCAGTACTTC,CASSPQGIGTQYF
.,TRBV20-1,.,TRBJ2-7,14,TGCAGTGCCTACAAGGGGGGAGGTCCCTACGAGCAGTACTTC,CSAYKGGGPYEQYF
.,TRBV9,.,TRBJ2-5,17,TGTGCCAGCAGCGTGACGTCGTGGAGAGGCGACCAAGAGACCCAGTACTTC,CASSVTSWRGDQETQYF
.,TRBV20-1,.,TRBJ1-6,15,TGCAGTGCTAGCAGGGGCCTCGCAAATAATTCACCCCTCCACTTT,CSASRGLANNSPLHF
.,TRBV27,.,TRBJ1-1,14,TGTGCCAGCAGCTGGGGGGTAATGAACACTGAAGCTTTCTTT,CASSWGVMNTEAFF